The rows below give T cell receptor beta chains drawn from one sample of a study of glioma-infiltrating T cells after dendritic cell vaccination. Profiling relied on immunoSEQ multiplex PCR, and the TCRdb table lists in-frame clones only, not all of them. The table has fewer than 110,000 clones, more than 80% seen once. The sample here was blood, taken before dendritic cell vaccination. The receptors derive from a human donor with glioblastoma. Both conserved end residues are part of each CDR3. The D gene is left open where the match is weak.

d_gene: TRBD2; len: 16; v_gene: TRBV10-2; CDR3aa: CASALKDSGGGETQYF
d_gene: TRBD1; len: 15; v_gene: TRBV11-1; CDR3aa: CASSARTGGMETQYF
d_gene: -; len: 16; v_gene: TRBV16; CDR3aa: CASSPRGSVRLYEQYF
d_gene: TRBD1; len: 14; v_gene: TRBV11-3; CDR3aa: CASSDGQVSNVPTF
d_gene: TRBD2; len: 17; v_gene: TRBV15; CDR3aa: CATSRDHLAVNLNEQFF
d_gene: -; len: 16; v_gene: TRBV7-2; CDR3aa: CASSPHRVYSNQPQHF
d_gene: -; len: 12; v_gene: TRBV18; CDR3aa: CASSPNQETQYF
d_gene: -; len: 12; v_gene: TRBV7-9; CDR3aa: CASSHSGIEAFF
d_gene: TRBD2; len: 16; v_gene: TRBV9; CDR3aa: CARPGLAGFALETQYF
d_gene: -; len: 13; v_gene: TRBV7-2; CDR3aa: CASSLGRNTEAFF
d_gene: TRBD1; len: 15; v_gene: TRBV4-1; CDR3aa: CASSQDDRGNQPQHF
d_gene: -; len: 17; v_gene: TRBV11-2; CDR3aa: CASSSPRKNSGANVLTF
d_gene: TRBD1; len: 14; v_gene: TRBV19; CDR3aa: CASTSGQSNSPLHF
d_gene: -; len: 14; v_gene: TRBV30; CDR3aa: CAWRGTSGANVLTF
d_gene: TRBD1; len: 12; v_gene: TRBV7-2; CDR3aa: CASNTQGNEQFF